The text below deals with one T cell receptor beta chain. The antigen it recognizes is unknown. Counted from cysteine to phenylalanine, this CDR3 has 14 amino acids. DNA was not recorded. CDR1 and CDR2 are drawn from the germline V gene: MNHEY, SVGAGI. To determine HCMV serostatus, a commercial ELISA kit was used to detect HCMV-specific IgG in serum. Ficoll density gradient centrifugation was used to isolate peripheral blood mononuclear cells from blood. The instrument was an Illumina HiSeq 2000. 5'RACE template switching, by which a universal primer site and unique molecular identifiers were added, was used to make TCR beta cDNA libraries. Synthesis of cDNA was primed from the TCR beta constant segment and was followed by two consecutive PCR amplification steps. Regarding the original processing steps: MIGEC was used to demultiplex reads and group reads by UMI, and MiTCR was used to assemble and quantify clonotypes. To remove erroneous sequences, TCR cDNA sequences were retained only when supported by two or more reads. Downstream repertoire analysis used the tcR package, and clonotypes were matched across fractions by CDR3 nucleotide sequence plus V segment. VDJmatch was used to annotate antigen specificity against VDJdb, with one amino acid substitution allowed in CDR3. TCRdb reprocessed the reads into one record per CDR3 protein sequence, lacking DNA. These V and J calls are TCRdb output, not the study's own analysis. This sample's table carries 300,000 to 500,000 distinct CDR3 sequences. The ten largest clonotypes hold about 10% of the sample.

The data belong to a study of T cells expressing NK-cell markers (TCRdb year 2020). Background for the entire study: Fewer than ten donors provided sorted CD3+CD56+NKG2C+, CD3+CD56+NKG2C- and CD3+CD56-NKG2C+ T-cell subsets, whose TCR beta-chain repertoires were profiled. The eight sequenced donors were randomly selected healthy volunteers, three men and five women. Sequencing of the libraries produced 2 x 150 bp reads on Illumina HiSeq 2000/2500, MiSeq or NextSeq. Of the eight sequenced donors, seven were found to be HCMV-seropositive and one was found to be HCMV-seronegative. General study outcomes and caveats: Whether the expanded NKG2C-expressing T cell clones were specific for HCMV antigens remained unclear. In about 6 donors, the dominant CD3+CD56+NKG2C+ clonotypes were found to rank among the top 10 CD8+ clonotypes and to make up 1.0-7.0% of CD8+ T cells. Those dominant clonotypes were again the most abundant among CD3+CD56-NKG2C+ cells in a few donors, at about 25-60.1%.

The source material was blood T cells: a sorted CD56 or NKG2C T cell subset, CD4+ or CD8+ T cells, or bulk PBMC T cells (not recorded which). This receptor was identified in a woman aged 50 to 60 in good health. Donor details come from another sample of the same person, matched by shared clones. This chain is built from TRBV6-5 and TRBJ2-1; TCRdb's D call of TRBD2 is untestable without DNA. The CDR3 is CASSTGTPGVEQFF.